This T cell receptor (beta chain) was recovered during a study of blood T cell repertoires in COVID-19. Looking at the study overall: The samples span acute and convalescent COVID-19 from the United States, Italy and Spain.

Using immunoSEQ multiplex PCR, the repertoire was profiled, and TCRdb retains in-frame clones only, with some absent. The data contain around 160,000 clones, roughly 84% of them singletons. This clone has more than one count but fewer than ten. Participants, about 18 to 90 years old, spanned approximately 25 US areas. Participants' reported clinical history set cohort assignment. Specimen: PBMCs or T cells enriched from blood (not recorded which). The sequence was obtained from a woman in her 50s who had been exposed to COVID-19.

The CDR3 DNA follows: TGCAGCGTTGGCAGGGGGTCGGATACGCAGTATTTT. Its translation: CSVGRGSDTQYF. V usage is TRBV29-1 and J usage is TRBJ2-3, with TRBD1 matching over 7 bases. The CDR3 sequence is 12 residues long. Germline trimming cut 4 bases from V and 6 bases from J; bases unmatched to any gene: 4. Germline CDR1 and CDR2: SQVTM and ANQGSEA.